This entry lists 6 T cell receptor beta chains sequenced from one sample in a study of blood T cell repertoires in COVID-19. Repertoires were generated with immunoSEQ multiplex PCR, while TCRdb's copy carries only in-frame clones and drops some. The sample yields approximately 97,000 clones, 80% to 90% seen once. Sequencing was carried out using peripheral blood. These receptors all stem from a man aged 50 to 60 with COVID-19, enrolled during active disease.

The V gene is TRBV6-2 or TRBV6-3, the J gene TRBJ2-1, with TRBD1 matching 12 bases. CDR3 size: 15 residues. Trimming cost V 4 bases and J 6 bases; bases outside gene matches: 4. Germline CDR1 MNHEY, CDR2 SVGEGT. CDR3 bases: TGTGCCAGCAGTTGGGGACAGGGGGCTGGCAATGAGCAGTTCTTC. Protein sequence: CASSWGQGAGNEQFF.

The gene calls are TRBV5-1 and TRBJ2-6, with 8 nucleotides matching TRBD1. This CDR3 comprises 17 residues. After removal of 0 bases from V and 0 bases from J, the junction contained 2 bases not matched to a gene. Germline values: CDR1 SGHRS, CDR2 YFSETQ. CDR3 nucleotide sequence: TGCGCCAGCAGCTTGGAAACAGGGGGCTCTGGGGCCAACGTCCTGACTTTC. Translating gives CASSLETGGSGANVLTF.

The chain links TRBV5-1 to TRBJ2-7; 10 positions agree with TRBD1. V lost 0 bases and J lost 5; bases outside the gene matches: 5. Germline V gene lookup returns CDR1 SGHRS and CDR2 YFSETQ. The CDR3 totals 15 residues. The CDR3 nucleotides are TGCGCCAGCAGCTTGGCGACAGGGGGCTTTGACGAGCAGTACTTC. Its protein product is CASSLATGGFDEQYF.

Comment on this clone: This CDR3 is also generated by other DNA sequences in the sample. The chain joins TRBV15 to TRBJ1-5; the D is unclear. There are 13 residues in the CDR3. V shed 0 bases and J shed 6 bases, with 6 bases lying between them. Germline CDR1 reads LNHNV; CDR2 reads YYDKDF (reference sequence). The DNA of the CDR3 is TGTGCCACCAGCAGAGATAGAGGTCAGCCCCAGCATTTT. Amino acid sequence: CATSRDRGQPQHF.

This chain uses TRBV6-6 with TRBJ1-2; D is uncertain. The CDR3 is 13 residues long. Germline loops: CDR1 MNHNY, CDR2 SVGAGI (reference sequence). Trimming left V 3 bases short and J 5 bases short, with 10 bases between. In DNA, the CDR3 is TGTGCCAGCAGTTATATGCGGGGATATGGCTACACCTTC. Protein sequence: CASSYMRGYGYTF.

The CDR3 DNA sequence: TGTGCCAGTAGTACAATAACAAGGACAGGTGGGAACACTGAAGCTTTCTTT. It is translated as CASSTITRTGGNTEAFF. This sequence joins TRBV19 and TRBJ1-1, with 7 bases that match TRBD1. The V gene's germline CDR1 is LNHDA and CDR2 SQIVND (reference sequence). This CDR3 is 17 amino acids long. Losses at the gene ends were 4 bases for V and 1 base for J; bases not matched to a gene: 12.